This T cell receptor (beta chain) was captured by sequencing in a study of T cell responses to AZD1222 COVID-19 vaccine. About this clone: Its antigen remains unknown.

Findings of the study overall: Most donors were white British and more were female, and clonal diversity was possibly underestimated. The study found vaccine-associated CD4 TCRs spanning spike, dominant at 160-218 and 743-854.

Profiled with immunoSEQ multiplex PCR; TCRdb holds only in-frame clones, not every one. Of 120,000 to 150,000 clones listed, 70% to 90% are singletons. The sequences come from peripheral blood, collected on day 0 of AZD1222 vaccination. This receptor was obtained from an adult in good health.

CDR3 protein: CASSETRGVLLGSPLHF. CDR3 DNA sequence: TGTGCCAGCAGTGAAACCCGCGGGGTCCTTCTAGGTTCACCCCTCCACTTT. This sequence joins TRBV6-1 and TRBJ1-6; D not resolved. Germline V gives CDR1 MNHNS, CDR2 SASEGT. The V end was cut by 2 bases, the J end by 9 bases, with 20 bases between. The CDR3 covers 17 residues.